The table lists the clone carrying this T cell receptor beta chain with a few counts. Libraries were prepared by immunoSEQ multiplex PCR; TCRdb keeps only in-frame clonotypes and omits some of them. The sample has roughly 150,000 clones; over 80% are singletons. The data were obtained in a study of blood T cell repertoires in COVID-19. Looking at the study overall: Spain, Italy and the United States supplied samples that represented acute and convalescent COVID-19. T cells, B-cell-depleted T cells, or PBMCs supplied cDNA or gDNA.

Recruits, aged roughly 18 to 100 years, lived in 20 to 30 US areas. This CDR3 spans 21 amino acids. The germline V gene encodes CDR1 LGHDT and CDR2 YNNKEL (reference sequence). V lost 2 bases, J lost 0 bases, and 19 bases stayed unmatched. The receptor was derived from a man aged 65-85 years who had been exposed to COVID-19. The specimen was PBMCs or T cells enriched from blood (not recorded which). The chain combines TRBV3-1 (or the pseudogene TRBV3-2) with TRBJ2-7; TRBD2 aligns across 10 bases. Written as DNA, the CDR3 is TGTGCCAGCAGCCAACCCCGTTGTAGCGGGAGGTCACATACCCTCTCCTACGAGCAGTACTTC. It specifies CASSQPRCSGRSHTLSYEQYF.